The 12 T cell receptor beta chains presented below share a single source sample, sequenced in a study of blood T cell repertoires in COVID-19. Only in-frame clones appear in the TCRdb table, and some are missing; sequencing was by immunoSEQ multiplex PCR. This sample has about 250,000 clones, with more than 80% found just once. The sample consisted of peripheral blood. Every receptor here comes from a woman aged 30 to 39 with active or convalescent COVID-19.

V usage is TRBV28 and J usage is TRBJ1-1, with TRBD1 as a possible D gene (6 bases). Trimming pared 2 bases from V and 0 bases from J, leaving 7 bases between. Germline V gene data show CDR1 as MDHEN and CDR2 as SYDVKM. CDR3 length: 14 residues. CDR3 nucleotides: TGTGCCAGCAGTTTAAGGGGGTTGAACACTGAAGCTTTCTTT. Amino acid sequence: CASSLRGLNTEAFF.

This chain links TRBV5-1 with TRBJ2-1; 11 nucleotides match TRBD2. The ends lost 0 bases at V and 8 bases at J; junction bases unmatched: 7. The CDR3 has 16 residues. Germline V CDR1 and CDR2: SGHRS, YFSETQ. CDR3 coding DNA: TGCGCCAGCAGCTTGGGAGCTAGCGGGGGGACGGATGAGCAGTTCTTC. Translated: CASSLGASGGTDEQFF.

This clone was recorded a few times. The genes are TRBV5-1 and TRBJ1-2; D not certain. This CDR3 comprises 15 residues. Trimming removed 2 bases from V and 8 bases from J, with 19 bases in between. Germline assignment: CDR1 SGHRS and CDR2 YFSETQ. CDR3 DNA: TGCGCCAGCAGCTTCCGGGGTAGGTACTATAAAGGCTACACCTTC. Its translation: CASSFRGRYYKGYTF.

The J gene is TRBJ1-5, the V gene TRBV5-1; no firm D call. Trimming cost V 0 bases and J 5 bases, with 6 bases left between them. The CDR3 consists of 13 residues. The germline CDR1 and CDR2 sequences are SGHRS and YFSETQ. CDR3 in amino acids: CASSLGRDQPQHF. The CDR3 DNA is TGCGCCAGCAGCTTGGGCCGAGATCAGCCCCAGCATTTT.

V usage is TRBV7-2 and J usage is TRBJ2-5, with TRBD2 identical over 7 bases. CDR1 and CDR2 (germline): SGHTA, FQGNSA. The V and J ends lost 2 bases and 1 base, in that order; junction bases with no gene match: 7. CDR3 length: 16 amino acids. CDR3 DNA: TGTGCCAGCAGCTTATATGCGCGGGGGATCCAAGAGACCCAGTACTTC. Amino acids: CASSLYARGIQETQYF.

This chain links TRBV4-1 with TRBJ1-4; TRBD1 agrees at 10 bases. Germline trimming cut 0 bases from V and 8 bases from J; bases unmatched to any gene: 3. Germline V CDR1 and CDR2: MGHRA, YSYEKL. CDR3 length: 15 amino acids. The CDR3 loop reads CASSQDRTGGEKLFF. DNA of the CDR3: TGCGCCAGCAGCCAAGACCGGACAGGGGGGGAAAAACTGTTTTTT.

For this clone: An end of the junction differs from the germline gene, which may be a read error. CDR3 nucleotides: TGTGCCAGCAGCCGCTCTCTCGGGGACTTAAGCACAGATACGCAATATTTT. Amino acid sequence: CASSRSLGDLSTDTQYF. The chain has TRBV7-6 and TRBJ2-3; D possibly corresponds to TRBD2 (6 bases). This CDR3 has 17 residues. CDR1 is SGHVS and CDR2 is FNYEAQ in the germline V gene.

The rearrangement uses TRBV7-9 and TRBJ2-1, with D possibly being TRBD1 (5 bases). Trimming took 4 bases from V and 5 from J, leaving 18 bases between them. CDR1 and CDR2 (germline): SEHNR, FQNEAQ (reference sequence). CDR3 length equals 16 residues. CDR3 protein: CASSYTGPPSNNEQFF. CDR3 bases: TGTGCCAGCAGCTATACAGGCCCCCCATCTAACAATGAGCAGTTCTTC.

This chain connects TRBV11-2 to TRBJ1-4; the D is unclear. The germline CDR1 and CDR2 sequences are SGHAT and FQNNGV. V was pared by 2 bases and J by 0 bases, with 13 bases between. This CDR3 has 17 amino acids. CDR3: CASSLYGRSATNEKLFF. The CDR3 DNA follows: TGTGCCAGCAGCTTATATGGGAGATCGGCAACTAATGAAAAACTGTTTTTT.

The chain is built from TRBV6-1 and TRBJ1-1, with D perhaps matching TRBD1 (5 bases). The V and J ends lost 3 bases and 4 bases respectively, with 9 bases between them. In germline, CDR1 is MNHNS, CDR2 SASEGT. CDR3 size: 13 residues. In DNA, the CDR3 is TGTGCCAGCAGTGAGGGGCGGTTCACTGAAGCTTTCTTT. It is translated as CASSEGRFTEAFF.

The chain is built from TRBV7-3 and TRBJ2-3, with TRBD2 identical over 10 bases. The ends lost 5 bases at V and 6 bases at J; junction bases unmatched: 8. Germline V gene lookup returns CDR1 SGHTA and CDR2 FQGTGA. The CDR3 totals 15 residues. CDR3: CASSPQRGGRDTQYF. CDR3 DNA sequence: TGTGCCAGCAGCCCCCAGCGGGGGGGCCGCGATACGCAGTATTTT. The whole variable domain, remainder taken from reference TRBV7-3 and TRBJ2-3, is GAGVSQTPSNKVTEKGKYVELRCDPISGHTALYWYRQSLGQGPEFLIYFQGTGAADDSGLPNDRFFAVRPEGSVSTLKIQRTERGDSAVYLCASSPQRGGRDTQYFGPGTRLTVL.

This chain connects TRBV28 to TRBJ1-1, with 7 nucleotides matching TRBD1. The CDR3 is 11 residues long. Looked up from germline, CDR1 is MDHEN and CDR2 is SYDVKM. The CDR3 reads CVQGGDTEAFF. The CDR3 nucleotides read TGTGTCCAGGGGGGTGACACTGAAGCTTTCTTT.